The entry below gives a single T cell receptor beta chain sequence along with its context. This entry comes from a study of blood T cell repertoires in COVID-19. The overall study: Some COVID-19 samples were acute and others convalescent; all came from the United States, Italy and Spain.

Repertoires were generated with immunoSEQ multiplex PCR, while TCRdb's copy carries only in-frame clones and drops some. The sample records about 50,000 clones, 85% to 90% being singletons. V shed 6 bases and J shed 2 bases, with 17 bases lying between them. The CDR3 consists of 15 residues. Germline V gene lookup returns CDR1 SGHNT and CDR2 YYREEE (reference sequence). This TCR was recovered from a man in his forties or fifties with active COVID-19. The chain joins TRBV5-4 to TRBJ2-5; D unresolved. Specimen: peripheral blood. CDR3 sequence (DNA): TGTGCCAGCACCTATGATAACGAGATACAAGAGACCCAGTACTTC. It is translated as CASTYDNEIQETQYF.